The clone carrying this T cell receptor (beta chain) appeared a few times. No antigen is known for it. Amplified regions were TCR beta CDR3 sequences from RNA transcripts. With the HTBI primer set, the TCR CDR3 went through a first round of RT-PCR. TCRdb recomputed calls from the multiplex PCR reads with MiXCR, one row per CDR3 protein. The sample yields about 420,000 distinct CDR3 sequences, 12% to 15% seen once. This record comes from a study of T cells in Graves' hyperthyroidism and ophthalmopathy. Lactation, pregnancy, other autoimmune disease or uncontrolled infection excluded patients. General study findings and limits: Researchers found most expanded thyroid clonotypes above 0.001 in blood as well.

Germline V gene sequence: CDR1 LNHDA, CDR2 SQIVND (reference sequence). The CDR3 totals 14 residues. The V gene lost 3 bases and the J gene lost 0 bases, with 6 bases spanning the gap. V is TRBV19 and J is TRBJ1-3, with D hard to call. The sample comprised blood. The sequence came from a woman under 30 with Graves' hyperthyroidism. Here the CDR3 DNA reads TGTGCCAGTAGTATCTGGAACTCTGGAAACACCATATATTTT. Amino acids: CASSIWNSGNTIYF.